These T cell receptor beta chains were read from a single sample in a study of PD-L1 blockade in urothelial cancer. Assay used: immunoSEQ multiplex PCR; TCRdb lists only in-frame clones, some missing. The table includes around 400 clones, approximately 30% detected once. Sequencing used tumor tissue, obtained before atezolizumab (anti-PD-L1) treatment. These receptors all stem from a man older than 75 with urothelial cancer. Each CDR3 is given with its conserved first and last residue. The D gene is left open where the match is weak. Rows give clone size only sometimes, using once, few, many, or a class for an expanded clone.

>few|TRBJ1-5|NA|TRBV18
CASSPGTTGDQPQHF
TGTGCCAGCTCACCAGGGACAACCGGGGATCAGCCCCAGCATTTT
>few|TRBJ2-2|NA|TRBV9
CASRPRSGTGELFF
TGTGCCAGCAGACCCCGGAGTGGGACCGGGGAGCTGTTTTTT
>few|TRBJ1-2|TRBD1|TRBV11-3
CASSLDRGGYGYTF
TGTGCCAGCAGCCTGGACAGGGGGGGCTATGGCTACACCTTC
>few|TRBJ2-7|NA|TRBV7-5
CASSRRDRSYEQYF
TGTGCCAGCAGCCGCCGGGACAGGAGCTACGAGCAGTACTTC
>few|TRBJ2-7|NA|TRBV30
CAWSVLGGRNEQYF
TGTGCCTGGAGTGTACTCGGGGGCAGAAACGAGCAGTACTTC
>few|TRBJ1-1|NA|TRBV19
CASSYRNSQAFF
TGTGCCAGTAGTTACCGGAACAGTCAAGCTTTCTTT
>NA|TRBJ1-1|NA|TRBV7-6
CASSLLGPNMNTEAFF
TGTGCCAGCAGCTTATTGGGACCGAACATGAACACTGAAGCTTTCTTT
>NA|TRBJ2-4|TRBD2|TRBV19
CATTSGALAKNIQYF
TGTGCCACTACTAGCGGAGCTCTAGCCAAAAACATTCAGTACTTC
>few|TRBJ1-5|NA|TRBV28
CASHGRSNQPQHF
TGTGCCAGCCACGGACGGAGCAATCAGCCCCAGCATTTT
>NA|TRBJ2-5|TRBD1|TRBV19
CASRTSWGQGGETQYF
TGTGCCAGTAGAACATCGTGGGGACAGGGGGGAGAGACCCAGTACTTC
>few|TRBJ2-1|TRBD2|TRBV9
CASCTSGYNEQFF
TGTGCCAGCTGCACTAGCGGCTACAATGAGCAGTTCTTC
>few|TRBJ2-1|NA|TRBV6-8
CASSLRGGSVYDEQFF
TGTGCCAGCAGTCTGCGAGGGGGTAGCGTATACGATGAGCAGTTCTTC
>NA|TRBJ1-1|NA|TRBV10-2
CASRLRLNTEAFF
TGCGCCAGCAGGCTCCGGCTGAACACTGAAGCTTTCTTT
>medium-sized|TRBJ1-5|NA|TRBV6-8
CASREEGWEQPQHF
TGTGCCAGCAGGGAGGAGGGGTGGGAACAGCCCCAGCATTTT
>NA|TRBJ2-2|NA|TRBV14
CASSHGEAGELFF
TGTGCCAGCAGCCACGGGGAGGCCGGGGAGCTGTTTTTT
>few|TRBJ2-7|NA|TRBV9
CASSPSGTPSYEQYF
TGTGCCAGCAGCCCCTCCGGGACGCCTTCCTACGAGCAGTACTTC
>NA|TRBJ1-3|NA|TRBV11-3
CASSLGQSSGNTIYF
TGTGCCAGCAGCTTAGGACAGAGCTCTGGAAACACCATATATTTT
>NA|TRBJ2-7|TRBD2|TRBV19
CASSSLTSGSYEQYF
TGTGCCAGTAGTAGCCTCACTAGCGGGAGTTACGAGCAGTACTTC
>few|TRBJ2-1|TRBD2|TRBV28
CASSTGLAGDYNEQFF
TGTGCCAGCAGTACGGGACTAGCGGGAGACTACAATGAGCAGTTCTTC
>few|TRBJ2-1|NA|TRBV19
CASNPRAMPIYNEQFF
TGTGCCAGTAATCCCCGAGCTATGCCGATCTACAATGAGCAGTTCTTC
>few|TRBJ2-7|NA|TRBV30
CAWSVTGTEQYF
TGTGCCTGGAGTGTAACGGGTACGGAGCAGTACTTC
>NA|TRBJ1-2|NA|TRBV29-1
CSVSSDWGANYGYTF
TGCAGCGTTTCCAGCGACTGGGGAGCTAACTATGGCTACACCTTC
>NA|TRBJ2-5|NA|TRBV14
CASSQDWARGWETQYF
TGTGCCAGCAGCCAAGATTGGGCCCGGGGATGGGAGACCCAGTACTTC
>few|TRBJ2-5|NA|TRBV6-7
CASSYSTGLQETQYF
TGTGCCAGCAGTTACTCGACAGGTTTGCAAGAGACCCAGTACTTC
>NA|TRBJ2-7|TRBD1|TRBV6-8
CAISRTGADYEQYF
TGTGCCATCAGCCGGACAGGGGCCGATTACGAGCAGTACTTC